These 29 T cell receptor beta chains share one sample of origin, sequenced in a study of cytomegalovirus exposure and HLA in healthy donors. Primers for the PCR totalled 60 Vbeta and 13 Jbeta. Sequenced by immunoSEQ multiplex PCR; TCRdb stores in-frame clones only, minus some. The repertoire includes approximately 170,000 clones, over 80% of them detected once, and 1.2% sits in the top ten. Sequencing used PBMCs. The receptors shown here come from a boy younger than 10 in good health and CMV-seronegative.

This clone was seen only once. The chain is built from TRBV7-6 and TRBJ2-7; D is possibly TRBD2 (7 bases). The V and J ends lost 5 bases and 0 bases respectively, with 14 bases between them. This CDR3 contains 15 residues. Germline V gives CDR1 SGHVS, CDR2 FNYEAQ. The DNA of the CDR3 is TGTGCCAGCAGCGGGGGCGGGGGTAGCTCCTACGAGCAGTACGTC. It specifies CASSGGGGSSYEQYV.

The CDR3 DNA reads TGCGCCAGCAGGGAGACTAGCGGGGCGTCGAACACCGGGGAGCTGTTTTTT. Amino acids: CASRETSGASNTGELFF. The J gene is TRBJ2-2, the V gene TRBV10-2, with 11 bases lining up with TRBD2. After removal of 6 bases from V and 0 bases from J, the junction contained 6 bases not matched to a gene. Germline CDR1 and CDR2: WSHSY and SAAADI. The CDR3 covers 17 residues.

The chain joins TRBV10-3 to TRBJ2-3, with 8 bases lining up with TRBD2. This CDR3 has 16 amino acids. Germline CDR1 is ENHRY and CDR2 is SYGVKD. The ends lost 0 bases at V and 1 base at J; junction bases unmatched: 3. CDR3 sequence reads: CAISESTRGGTDTQYF. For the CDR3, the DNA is TGTGCCATCAGTGAGTCGACGCGGGGGGGCACAGATACGCAGTATTTT.

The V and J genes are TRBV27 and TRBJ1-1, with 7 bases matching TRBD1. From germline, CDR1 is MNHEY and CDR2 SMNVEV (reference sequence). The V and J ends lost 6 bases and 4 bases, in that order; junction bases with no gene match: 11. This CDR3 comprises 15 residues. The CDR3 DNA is TGTGCCAGCAGAGGGGGCCGAGGGAAAATCACTGAAGCTTTCTTT. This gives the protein CASRGGRGKITEAFF.

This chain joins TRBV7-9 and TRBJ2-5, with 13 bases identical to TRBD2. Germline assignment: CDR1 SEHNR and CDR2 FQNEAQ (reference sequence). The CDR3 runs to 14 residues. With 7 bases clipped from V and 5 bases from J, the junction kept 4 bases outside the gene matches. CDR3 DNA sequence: TGTGCCAGCAAACTAGCGGGGGGGCTGGAGACCCAGTACTTC. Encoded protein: CASKLAGGLETQYF.

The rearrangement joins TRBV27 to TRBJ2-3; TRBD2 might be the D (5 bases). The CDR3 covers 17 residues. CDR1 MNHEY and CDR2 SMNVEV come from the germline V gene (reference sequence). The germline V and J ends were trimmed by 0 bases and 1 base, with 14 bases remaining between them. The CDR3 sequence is CASSLSGLGGGTDTQYF. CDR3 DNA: TGTGCCAGCAGTTTATCGGGCCTAGGAGGCGGCACAGATACGCAGTATTTT.

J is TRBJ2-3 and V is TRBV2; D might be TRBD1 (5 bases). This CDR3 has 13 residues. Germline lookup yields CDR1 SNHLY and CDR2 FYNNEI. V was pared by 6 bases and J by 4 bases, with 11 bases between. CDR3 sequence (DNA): TGTGCCAGCAGGGACACCTCAGCAGATACGCAGTATTTT. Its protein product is CASRDTSADTQYF.

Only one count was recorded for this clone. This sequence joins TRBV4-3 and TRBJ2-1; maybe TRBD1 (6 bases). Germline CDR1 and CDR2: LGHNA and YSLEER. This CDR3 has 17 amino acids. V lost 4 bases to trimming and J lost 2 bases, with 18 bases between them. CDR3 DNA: TGCGCCAGCAGCCTAGGGCCAGGGCAGGGGACCTACAATGAGCAGTTCTTC. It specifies CASSLGPGQGTYNEQFF.

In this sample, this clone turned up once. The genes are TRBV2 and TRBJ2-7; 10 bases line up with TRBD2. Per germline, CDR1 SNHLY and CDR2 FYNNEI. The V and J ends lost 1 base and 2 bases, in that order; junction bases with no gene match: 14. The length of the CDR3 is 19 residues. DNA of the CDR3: TGTGCCAGCAGTGAAGGTCTGTCTAGCGGGAGAGGGTGGGCCTACGAGCAGTACTTC. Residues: CASSEGLSSGRGWAYEQYF.

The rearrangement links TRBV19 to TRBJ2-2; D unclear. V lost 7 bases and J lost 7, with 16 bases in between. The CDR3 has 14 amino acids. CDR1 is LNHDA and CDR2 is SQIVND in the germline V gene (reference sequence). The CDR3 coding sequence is TGTGCCAGTACCTTAACCCCCGCCGGCGGGGAGCTGTTTTTT. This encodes CASTLTPAGGELFF.

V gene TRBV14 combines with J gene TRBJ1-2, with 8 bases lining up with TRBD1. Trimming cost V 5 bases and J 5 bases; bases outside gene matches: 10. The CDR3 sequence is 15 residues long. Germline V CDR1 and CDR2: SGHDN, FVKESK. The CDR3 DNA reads TGTGCCAGCAGCGCCGGACAGGGTCTTAGTTATGGCTACACCTTC. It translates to CASSAGQGLSYGYTF. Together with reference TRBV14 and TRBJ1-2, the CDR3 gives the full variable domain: EAGVTQFPSHSVIEKGQTVTLRCDPISGHDNLYWYRRVMGKEIKFLLHFVKESKQDESGMPNNRFLAERTGGTYSTLKVQPAELEDSGVYFCASSAGQGLSYGYTFGSGTRLTVV.

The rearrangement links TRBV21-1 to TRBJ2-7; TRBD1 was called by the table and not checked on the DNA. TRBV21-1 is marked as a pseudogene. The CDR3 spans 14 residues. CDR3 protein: CASSKGSGAYEQYV. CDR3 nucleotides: TGTGCCAGCAGCAAAGGTTCAGGGGCCTACGAGCAGTACGTC.

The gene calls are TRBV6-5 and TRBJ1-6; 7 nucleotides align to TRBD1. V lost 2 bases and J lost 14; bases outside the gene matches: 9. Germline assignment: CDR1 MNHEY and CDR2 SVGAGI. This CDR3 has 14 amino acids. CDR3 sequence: CASSYGSTGEALHF. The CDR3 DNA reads TGTGCCAGCAGTTACGGGTCTACAGGGGAGGCCCTCCACTTT.

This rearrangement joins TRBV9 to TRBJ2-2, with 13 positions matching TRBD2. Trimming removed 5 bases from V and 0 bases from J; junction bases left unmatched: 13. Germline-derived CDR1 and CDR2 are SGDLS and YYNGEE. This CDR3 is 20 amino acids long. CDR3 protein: CASRYPGLAGPNTNTGELFF. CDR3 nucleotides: TGTGCCAGCAGGTATCCGGGACTAGCGGGGCCCAACACGAACACCGGGGAGCTGTTTTTT.

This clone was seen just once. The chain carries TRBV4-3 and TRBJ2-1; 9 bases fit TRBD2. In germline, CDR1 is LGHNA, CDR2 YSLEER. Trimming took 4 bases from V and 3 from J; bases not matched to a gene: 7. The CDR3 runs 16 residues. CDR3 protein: CASSRQREVGYNEQFF. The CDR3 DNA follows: TGCGCCAGCAGCCGCCAGCGGGAGGTAGGCTACAATGAGCAGTTCTTC.

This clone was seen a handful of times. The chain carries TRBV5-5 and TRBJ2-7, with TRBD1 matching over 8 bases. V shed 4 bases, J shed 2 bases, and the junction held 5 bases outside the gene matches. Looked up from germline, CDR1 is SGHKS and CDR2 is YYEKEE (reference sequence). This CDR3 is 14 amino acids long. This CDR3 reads CASSLAGGAYEQYV. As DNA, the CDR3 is TGTGCCAGCAGCCTCGCAGGGGGCGCCTACGAGCAGTACGTC.

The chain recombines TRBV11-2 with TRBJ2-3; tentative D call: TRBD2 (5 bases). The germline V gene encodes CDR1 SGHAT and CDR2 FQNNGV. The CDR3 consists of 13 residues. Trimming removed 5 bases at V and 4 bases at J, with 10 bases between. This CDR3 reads CASSPLAADTQYF. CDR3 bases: TGTGCCAGCAGCCCCCTAGCTGCAGATACGCAGTATTTT.

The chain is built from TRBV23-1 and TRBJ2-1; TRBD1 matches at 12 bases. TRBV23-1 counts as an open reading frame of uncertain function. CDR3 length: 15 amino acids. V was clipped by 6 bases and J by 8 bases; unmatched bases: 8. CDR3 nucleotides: TGCGCCAGCAGGAAGCCGGGACAGGGGGCTTATGAGCAGTTCTTC. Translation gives CASRKPGQGAYEQFF.

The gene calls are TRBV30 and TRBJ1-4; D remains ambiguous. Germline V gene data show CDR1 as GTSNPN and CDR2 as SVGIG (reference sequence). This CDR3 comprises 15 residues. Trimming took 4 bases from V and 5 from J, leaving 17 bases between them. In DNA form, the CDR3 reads TGTGCCTGGAACTACCGGTCTCGGGGAAATGAAAAACTGTTTTTT. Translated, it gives CAWNYRSRGNEKLFF.

The CDR3 region has the DNA TGTGCCAGCAGTTCTCCGGGACAGGGGAGTGAAAAACTGTTTTTT. It yields the protein CASSSPGQGSEKLFF. The chain joins TRBV6-5 to TRBJ1-4; 10 nucleotides align to TRBD1. CDR1 and CDR2 from the germline V gene are MNHEY and SVGAGI. This CDR3 contains 15 residues. The V and J ends lost 4 bases and 7 bases, in that order; junction bases with no gene match: 6.

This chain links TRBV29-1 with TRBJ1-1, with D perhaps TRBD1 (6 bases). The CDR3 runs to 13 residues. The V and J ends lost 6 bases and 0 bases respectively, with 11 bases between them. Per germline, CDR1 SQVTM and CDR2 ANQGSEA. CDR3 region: CSVQQGMNTEAFF. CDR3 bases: TGCAGCGTACAACAGGGTATGAACACTGAAGCTTTCTTT.

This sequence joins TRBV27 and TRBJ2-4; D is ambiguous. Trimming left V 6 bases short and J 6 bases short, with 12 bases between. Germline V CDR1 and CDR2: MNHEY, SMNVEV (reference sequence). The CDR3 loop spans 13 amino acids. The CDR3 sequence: CASSSVYGNIQYF. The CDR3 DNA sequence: TGTGCCAGCAGCTCGGTGTATGGAAACATTCAGTACTTC.

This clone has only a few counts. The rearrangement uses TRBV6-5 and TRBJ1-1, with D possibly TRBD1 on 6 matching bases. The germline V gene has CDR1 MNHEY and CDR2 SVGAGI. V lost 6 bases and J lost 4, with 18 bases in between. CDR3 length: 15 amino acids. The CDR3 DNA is TGTGCCAGCAGACGGGACGTAGGACAGACCACTGAAGCTTTCTTT. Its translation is CASRRDVGQTTEAFF.

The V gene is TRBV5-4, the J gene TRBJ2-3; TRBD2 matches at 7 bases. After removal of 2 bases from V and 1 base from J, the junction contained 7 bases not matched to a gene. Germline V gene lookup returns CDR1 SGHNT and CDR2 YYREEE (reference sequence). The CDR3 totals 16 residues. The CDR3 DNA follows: TGTGCCAGCAGCTTAGGTTTGGGAGGGGGCACAGATACGCAGTATTTT. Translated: CASSLGLGGGTDTQYF.

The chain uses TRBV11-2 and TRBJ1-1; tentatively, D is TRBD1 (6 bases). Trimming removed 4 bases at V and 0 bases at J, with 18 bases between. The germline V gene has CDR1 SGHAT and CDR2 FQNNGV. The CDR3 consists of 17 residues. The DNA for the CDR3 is TGTGCCAGCAGCTCCACGACAGGTTACGGGGTGAACACTGAAGCTTTCTTT. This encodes CASSSTTGYGVNTEAFF.

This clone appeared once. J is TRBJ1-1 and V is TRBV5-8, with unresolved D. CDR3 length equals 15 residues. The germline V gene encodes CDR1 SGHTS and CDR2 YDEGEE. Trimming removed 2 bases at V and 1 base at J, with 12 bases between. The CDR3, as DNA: TGTGCCAGCAGCTTTGCCTACTGGTCGAACACTGAAGCTTTCTTT. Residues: CASSFAYWSNTEAFF.

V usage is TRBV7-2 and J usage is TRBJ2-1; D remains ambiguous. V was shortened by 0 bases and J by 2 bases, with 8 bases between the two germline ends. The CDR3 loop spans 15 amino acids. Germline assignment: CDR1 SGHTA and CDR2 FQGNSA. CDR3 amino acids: CASSLAPPTYNEQFF. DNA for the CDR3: TGTGCCAGCAGCTTAGCCCCCCCAACCTACAATGAGCAGTTCTTC.

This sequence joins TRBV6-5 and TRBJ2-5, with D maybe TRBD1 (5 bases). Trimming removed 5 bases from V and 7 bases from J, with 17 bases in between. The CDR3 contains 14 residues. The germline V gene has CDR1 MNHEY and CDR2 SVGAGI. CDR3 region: CASSTIQGRGTQYF. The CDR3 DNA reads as TGTGCCAGCAGTACCATTCAGGGAAGAGGGACCCAGTACTTC.

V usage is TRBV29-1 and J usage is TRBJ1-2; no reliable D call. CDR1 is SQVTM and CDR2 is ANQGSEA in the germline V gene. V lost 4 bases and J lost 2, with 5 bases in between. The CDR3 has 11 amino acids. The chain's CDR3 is CSVAENYGYTF. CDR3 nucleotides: TGCAGCGTTGCGGAGAACTATGGCTACACCTTC. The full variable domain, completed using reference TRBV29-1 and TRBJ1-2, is SAVISQKPSRDICQRGTSLTIQCQVDSQVTMMFWYRQQPGQSLTLIATANQGSEATYESGFVIDKFPISRPNLTFSTLTVSNMSPEDSSIYLCSVAENYGYTFGSGTRLTVV.